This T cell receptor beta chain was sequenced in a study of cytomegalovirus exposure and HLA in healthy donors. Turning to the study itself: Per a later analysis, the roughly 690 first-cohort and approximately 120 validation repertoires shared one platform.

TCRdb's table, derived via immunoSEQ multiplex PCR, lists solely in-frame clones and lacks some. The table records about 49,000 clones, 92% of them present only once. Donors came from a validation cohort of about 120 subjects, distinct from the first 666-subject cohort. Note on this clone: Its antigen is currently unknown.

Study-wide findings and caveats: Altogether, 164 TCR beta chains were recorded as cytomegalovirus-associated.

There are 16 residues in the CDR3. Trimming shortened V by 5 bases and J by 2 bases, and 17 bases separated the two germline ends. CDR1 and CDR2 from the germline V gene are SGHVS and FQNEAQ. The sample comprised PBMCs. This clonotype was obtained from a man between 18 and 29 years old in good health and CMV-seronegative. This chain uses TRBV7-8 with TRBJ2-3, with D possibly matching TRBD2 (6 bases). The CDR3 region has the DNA TGTGCCAGCAGCCTAAGGGACTGGGGACTCACAGATACGCAGTATTTT. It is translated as CASSLRDWGLTDTQYF.